The 20 T cell receptor beta chains below all came from one sample that was sequenced in a study of T cell responses to AZD1222 COVID-19 vaccine. Measured with immunoSEQ multiplex PCR; TCRdb has only the in-frame clones, and not every one. The data show roughly 110,000 clones, around 90% seen once. Source: peripheral blood, taken on day 0 of AZD1222 vaccination. The source is an adult in good health.

The gene calls are TRBV18 and TRBJ2-1; D is perhaps TRBD1 (6 bases). Trimming pared 5 bases from V and 4 bases from J, leaving 9 bases between. CDR1 KGHSH and CDR2 LQKENI come from the germline V gene. The length of the CDR3 is 13 residues. The CDR3 protein is CASSGQFYNEQFF. As DNA, the CDR3 is TGTGCCAGCTCAGGACAGTTTTACAATGAGCAGTTCTTC.

This clone was seen once. The chain joins TRBV11-2 to TRBJ2-5; D remains ambiguous. CDR3 length: 14 amino acids. CDR1 and CDR2 (germline): SGHAT, FQNNGV. Trimming removed 1 base at V and 2 bases at J, with 8 bases between. CDR3 residues: CASSLGSRQETQYF. In DNA form, the CDR3 reads TGTGCCAGCAGCTTAGGTTCGCGGCAAGAGACCCAGTACTTC.

The rearrangement uses TRBV6-5 and TRBJ1-2, with 7 bases aligning to TRBD1. Germline-derived CDR1 and CDR2 are MNHEY and SVGAGI. Unmatched junction bases numbered 12, after V lost 7 bases and J lost 4 bases. This CDR3 is 15 amino acids long. The CDR3 region has the DNA TGTGCCAGCATTCGGACAGGATTAGTCCGCTATGGCTACACCTTC. Its protein product is CASIRTGLVRYGYTF.

In its sample, this clone was seen once. V is TRBV11-2 and J is TRBJ2-1; TRBD2 agrees at 8 bases. The CDR3 runs 17 residues. V lost 3 bases to trimming and J lost 7 bases; unmatched junction nucleotides: 14. Germline V gives CDR1 SGHAT, CDR2 FQNNGV. The CDR3 sequence is CASSFGGLAGGGNEQFF. In DNA, the CDR3 is TGTGCCAGCAGCTTCGGGGGGCTGGCGGGAGGAGGAAATGAGCAGTTCTTC. Supplemented by reference TRBV11-2 and TRBJ2-1, the full variable domain reads EAGVAQSPRYKIIEKRQSVAFWCNPISGHATLYWYQQILGQGPKLLIQFQNNGVVDDSQLPKDRFSAERLKGVDSTLKIQPAKLEDSAVYLCASSFGGLAGGGNEQFFGPGTRLTVL.

This clone was found a few times. J is TRBJ2-1 and V is TRBV21-1; the table's D call, TRBD2, was not checked against the DNA. TRBV21-1 is designated a pseudogene. The CDR3 has 13 amino acids. CDR3 sequence: CASSKREREVSFF. In DNA, the CDR3 is TGTGCCAGCAGCAAACGAGAGCGGGAGGTTTCGTTCTTC.

The sample holds a few counts of this clone. The chain carries TRBV6-6 and TRBJ1-3; the D is unclear. CDR1 and CDR2 (germline): MNHNY, SVGAGI (reference sequence). The CDR3 loop spans 21 amino acids. Trimming cost V 6 bases and J 1 base, with 31 bases left between them. The CDR3 protein is CASSDYMGWPATEPSGNTIYF. For the CDR3, the DNA is TGTGCCAGCAGCGATTATATGGGGTGGCCGGCGACCGAACCTTCTGGAAACACCATATATTTT.

This clone was detected only a few times. This rearrangement joins TRBV28 to TRBJ2-7; possibly TRBD1 for D (5 bases). The CDR3 totals 12 residues. The germline V gene encodes CDR1 MDHEN and CDR2 SYDVKM. Deletions cut 10 bases from V and 0 bases from J, with 10 bases between. The CDR3 DNA sequence: TGTGCCACGCGACAGCTCTCCTACGAGCAGTACTTC. Translation: CATRQLSYEQYF. Combining the CDR3 with reference TRBV28 and TRBJ2-7 gives the whole variable domain DVKVTQSSRYLVKRTGEKVFLECVQDMDHENMFWYRQDPGLGLRLIYFSYDVKMKEKGDIPEGYSVSREKKERFSLILESASTNQTSMYLCATRQLSYEQYFGPGTRLTVT.

The chain uses TRBV15 and TRBJ1-2, with 12 positions matching TRBD1. This CDR3 has 16 amino acids. Germline trimming cut 5 bases from V and 6 bases from J; bases unmatched to any gene: 10. Germline V gives CDR1 LNHNV, CDR2 YYDKDF (reference sequence). CDR3 region: CATSSRPGQGADGYTF. As DNA, the CDR3 is TGTGCCACCAGCTCACGACCGGGACAGGGGGCTGATGGCTACACCTTC.

The genes are TRBV24-1 and TRBJ2-7; D unclear. Germline CDR1 KGHDR, CDR2 SFDVKD. CDR3 size: 14 residues. Trimming took off 9 bases at V and 2 bases at J, with 16 bases between the two ends. CDR3 sequence reads: CATLSVRSTYEQYF. The CDR3 DNA reads TGTGCCACCCTGTCCGTTAGATCGACCTACGAGCAGTACTTC.

This clone is a singleton in its sample. The genes are TRBV14 and TRBJ1-4, with D perhaps matching TRBD1 (6 bases). Trimming left V 2 bases short and J 5 bases short, with 12 bases between. The CDR3 spans 15 residues. The germline V gene has CDR1 SGHDN and CDR2 FVKESK. As DNA, the CDR3 is TGTGCCAGCAGCCAAAGGCGGCAGGGGAATGAAAAACTGTTTTTT. Amino acid sequence: CASSQRRQGNEKLFF.

The gene calls are TRBV27 and TRBJ2-5, with D uncertain. The CDR3 is 17 amino acids. V lost 4 bases, J lost 3 bases, and 21 bases lay in between. CDR1 MNHEY and CDR2 SMNVEV come from the germline V gene (reference sequence). The CDR3 spells CASSSGRGRPKEETQYF. As DNA, the CDR3 is TGTGCCAGCAGTTCAGGCCGCGGACGACCAAAGGAAGAGACCCAGTACTTC.

The gene calls are TRBV19 and TRBJ2-1, with 7 bases lining up with TRBD2. Per the germline V gene, CDR1 is LNHDA and CDR2 is SQIVND (reference sequence). The trim removed 4 bases at V and 4 bases at J, leaving 13 bases unmatched. This CDR3 is built from 17 residues. The CDR3 sequence is CASSTLPSAGAYNEQFF. The DNA for the CDR3 is TGTGCCAGTAGTACCCTCCCGTCGGCGGGAGCGTACAATGAGCAGTTCTTC. Variable domain in full (rest from reference TRBV19 and TRBJ2-1): DGGITQSPKYLFRKEGQNVTLSCEQNLNHDAMYWYRQDPGQGLRLIYYSQIVNDFQKGDIAEGYSVSREKKESFPLTVTSAQKNPTAFYLCASSTLPSAGAYNEQFFGPGTRLTVL.

V gene TRBV7-9 combines with J gene TRBJ1-2; D is ambiguous. The CDR3 extends over 14 amino acids. V gave up 0 bases and J gave up 1 base, with 6 bases separating them. Germline V gives CDR1 SEHNR, CDR2 FQNEAQ (reference sequence). The CDR3 sequence is CASSLATVNYGYTF. The CDR3 coding sequence is TGTGCCAGCAGCTTAGCTACAGTTAACTATGGCTACACCTTC.

V usage is TRBV4-3 and J usage is TRBJ2-6, with 7 bases lining up with TRBD1. This CDR3 spans 17 amino acids. In germline, CDR1 is LGHNA, CDR2 YSLEER. The V segment lost 5 bases and the J segment 0 bases; nucleotides outside the gene matches: 7. In DNA, the CDR3 is TGCGCCAGCAGCGTAGGGACAGCAAACTCTGGGGCCAACGTCCTGACTTTC. Translated: CASSVGTANSGANVLTF.

The V and J genes are TRBV10-3 and TRBJ2-2, with 8 bases lining up with TRBD1. The CDR3 is 15 residues long. The germline CDR1 and CDR2 sequences are ENHRY and SYGVKD. The V and J ends lost 4 bases and 5 bases, in that order; junction bases with no gene match: 6. The CDR3 is CAISARTGLTGELFF. CDR3 bases: TGTGCCATCAGTGCGCGGACAGGGCTTACCGGGGAGCTGTTTTTT.

This sequence joins TRBV7-9 and TRBJ2-1; 8 bases match TRBD2. This CDR3 has 14 residues. CDR1 is SEHNR, CDR2 FQNEAQ, per germline (reference sequence). V gave up 6 bases and J gave up 2 bases; unmatched junction bases: 3. The CDR3 here is CASSPRGAYNEQFF. CDR3 nucleotides: TGTGCCAGCAGTCCGCGGGGGGCCTACAATGAGCAGTTCTTC. Supplemented by reference TRBV7-9 and TRBJ2-1, the full variable domain reads DTGVSQNPRHKITKRGQNVTFRCDPISEHNRLYWYRQTLGQGPEFLTYFQNEAQLEKSRLLSDRFSAERPKGSFSTLEIQRTEQGDSAMYLCASSPRGAYNEQFFGPGTRLTVL.

V and J are TRBV18 and TRBJ1-6, with D perhaps matching TRBD1 (6 bases). V was clipped by 6 bases and J by 6 bases, with 9 bases between them. Per the germline V gene, CDR1 is KGHSH and CDR2 is LQKENI. The CDR3 extends over 13 amino acids. The CDR3, as DNA: TGTGCCAGCTCGCTGGACAGTAATTCACCCCTCCACTTT. Translation gives CASSLDSNSPLHF.

The chain uses TRBV27 and TRBJ2-7, with D perhaps matching TRBD1 or TRBD2 (5 bases each). Trimming cost V 3 bases and J 2 bases, with 8 bases left between them. Looked up from germline, CDR1 is MNHEY and CDR2 is SMNVEV (reference sequence). The CDR3 runs to 13 residues. The CDR3 protein is CASSFRGAYEQYF. The CDR3 coding sequence is TGTGCCAGCAGTTTCCGAGGGGCCTACGAGCAGTACTTC.

The rearrangement links TRBV7-3 to TRBJ2-5; 8 nucleotides line up with TRBD1. With 3 bases clipped from V and 5 bases from J, the junction kept 5 bases outside the gene matches. The germline V gene has CDR1 SGHTA and CDR2 FQGTGA. The CDR3 sequence is 14 residues long. The CDR3 region is CASSFGTGGETQYF. In nucleotides, the CDR3 is TGTGCCAGCAGCTTTGGGACAGGAGGCGAGACCCAGTACTTC. Looking up the rest from reference TRBV7-3 and TRBJ2-5 gives the full variable domain: GAGVSQTPSNKVTEKGKYVELRCDPISGHTALYWYRQSLGQGPEFLIYFQGTGAADDSGLPNDRFFAVRPEGSVSTLKIQRTERGDSAVYLCASSFGTGGETQYFGPGTRLLVL.

This chain uses TRBV12-3 or TRBV12-4 with TRBJ2-4; D gene unclear. V was pared by 3 bases and J by 7 bases, with 10 bases between. The length of the CDR3 is 13 residues. CDR3 nucleotides: TGTGCCAGCAGTTTGACCGAGAGGAACATTCAGTACTTC. It specifies CASSLTERNIQYF.